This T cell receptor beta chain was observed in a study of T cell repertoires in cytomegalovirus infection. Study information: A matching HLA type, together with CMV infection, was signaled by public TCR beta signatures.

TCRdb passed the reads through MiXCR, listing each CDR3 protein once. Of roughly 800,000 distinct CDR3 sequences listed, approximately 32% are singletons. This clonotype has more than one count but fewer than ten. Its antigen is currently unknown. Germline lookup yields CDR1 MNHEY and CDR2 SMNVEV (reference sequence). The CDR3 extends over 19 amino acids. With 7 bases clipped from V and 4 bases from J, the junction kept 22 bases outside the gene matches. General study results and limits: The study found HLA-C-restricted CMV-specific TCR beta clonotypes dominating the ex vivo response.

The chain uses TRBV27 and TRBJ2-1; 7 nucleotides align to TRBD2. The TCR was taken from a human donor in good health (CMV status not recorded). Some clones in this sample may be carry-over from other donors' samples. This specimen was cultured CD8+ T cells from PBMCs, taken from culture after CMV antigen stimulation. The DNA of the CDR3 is TGTGCCAGCAAGGAGATTATTGGGGAGGGGAAGGGAATGTACAATGAGCAGTTCTTC. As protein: CASKEIIGEGKGMYNEQFF.